The sequence of this T cell receptor beta chain was determined in a study of STAT3 mutations in large granular lymphocyte leukemia. Study-wide background: Canonical activating STAT3 mutations were detected in roughly half of the longitudinally sequenced T-LGLL patients.

The assay was immunoSEQ multiplex PCR, and TCRdb's table has in-frame clones only and misses some. The table includes some 2,400 clones, about 56% detected once. This clone was recorded a few times. Its specificity is unknown. The study, taken as a whole, reports: Differing intervals and regimens complicate linking therapy response to clone burden. Every T-cell large granular lymphocyte leukemia patient had at least one immunodominant TCR beta clonotype. Clonal expansion was inferred from samples taken at other timepoints.

The ends lost 5 bases at V and 12 bases at J; junction bases unmatched: 2. The germline V gene encodes CDR1 MNHEY and CDR2 SVGAGI. CDR3 length equals 11 residues. The V gene is TRBV6-5, the J gene TRBJ2-1; 9 positions agree with TRBD2. The receptor was isolated from a man aged 60-69 years with T-cell large granular lymphocyte leukemia. Some clones in this sample may be carry-over from other donors' samples. The specimen was peripheral blood mononuclear cells. CDR3 sequence (DNA): TGTGCCAGCAGTACGGGACTAGCGCAGTTCTTC. Amino acids: CASSTGLAQFF.